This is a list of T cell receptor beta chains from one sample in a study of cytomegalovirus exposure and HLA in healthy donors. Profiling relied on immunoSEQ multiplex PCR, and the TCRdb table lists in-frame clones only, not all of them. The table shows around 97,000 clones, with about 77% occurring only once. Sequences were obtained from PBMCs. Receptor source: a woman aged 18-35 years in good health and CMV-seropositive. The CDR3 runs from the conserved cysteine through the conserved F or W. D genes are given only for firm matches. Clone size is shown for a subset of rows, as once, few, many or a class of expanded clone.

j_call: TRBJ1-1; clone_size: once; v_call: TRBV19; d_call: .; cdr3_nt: TGTGCCAGTAGTATATTCGGGCAGGGCCCTGAAGCTTTCTTT; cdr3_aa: CASSIFGQGPEAFF
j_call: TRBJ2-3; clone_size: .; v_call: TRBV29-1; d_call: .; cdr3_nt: TGCAGCGTTGAACTAGCGGATACGCAGTATTTT; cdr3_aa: CSVELADTQYF
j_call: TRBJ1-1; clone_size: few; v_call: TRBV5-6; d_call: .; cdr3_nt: TGTGCCAGCAGCTCTCAGGGGAACACTGAAGCTTTCTTT; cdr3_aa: CASSSQGNTEAFF
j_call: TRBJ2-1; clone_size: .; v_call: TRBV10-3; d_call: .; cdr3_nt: TGTGCCACTTACCCTAGCAGCGGCAATGAGCAGTTCTTC; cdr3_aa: CATYPSSGNEQFF
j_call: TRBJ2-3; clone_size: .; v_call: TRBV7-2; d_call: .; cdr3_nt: TGTGCCAGCAGCTTAAGCCCACGGGGTACGCAGTATTTT; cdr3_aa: CASSLSPRGTQYF
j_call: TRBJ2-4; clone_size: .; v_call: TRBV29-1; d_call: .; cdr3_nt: TGCAGCGCCACCAAAAACATTCAGTACTTC; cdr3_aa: CSATKNIQYF
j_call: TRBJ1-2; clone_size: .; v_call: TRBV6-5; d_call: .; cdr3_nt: TGTGCCAGCAGTTCCACAGGGAACTATGGCTACACCTTC; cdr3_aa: CASSSTGNYGYTF
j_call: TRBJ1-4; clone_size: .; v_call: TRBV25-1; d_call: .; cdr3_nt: TGTGCCAGCAGTGAACCCCTAACTAATGAAAAACTGTTTTTT; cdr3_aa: CASSEPLTNEKLFF
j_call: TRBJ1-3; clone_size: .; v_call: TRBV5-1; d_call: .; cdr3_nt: TGCGCCAGCAGCACCCGACAGGAAGGCTCTGGAAACACCATATATTTT; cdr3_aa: CASSTRQEGSGNTIYF
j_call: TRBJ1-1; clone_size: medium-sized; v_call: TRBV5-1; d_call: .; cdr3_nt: TGCGCCAGCAGTTCCCGGGGGGGCTACACTGAAGCTTTCTTT; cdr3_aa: CASSSRGGYTEAFF
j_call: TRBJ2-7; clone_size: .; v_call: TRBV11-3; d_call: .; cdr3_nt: TGTGCCAGCAGCTTAGAAGGGGACGAGCAGTACTTC; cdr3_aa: CASSLEGDEQYF
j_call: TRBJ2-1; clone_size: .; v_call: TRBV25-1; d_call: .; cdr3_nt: TGTGCCAGCAGTGAATCTTACAGGGAAACCTACAATGAGCAGTTCTTC; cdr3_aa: CASSESYRETYNEQFF
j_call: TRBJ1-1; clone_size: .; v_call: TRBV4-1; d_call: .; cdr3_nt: TGCGCCAGCAGCCAAGCTCCGAACACTGAAGCTTTCTTT; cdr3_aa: CASSQAPNTEAFF
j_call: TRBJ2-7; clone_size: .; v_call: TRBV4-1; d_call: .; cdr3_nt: TGCGCCAGCAGCCCACCACTGACAGGAACCTACGAGCAGTACTTC; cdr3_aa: CASSPPLTGTYEQYF
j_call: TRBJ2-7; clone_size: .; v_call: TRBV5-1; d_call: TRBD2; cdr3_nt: TGCGCCAGCCATAGAGTAGCGGGGAACTCCTACGAGCAGTACTTC; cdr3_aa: CASHRVAGNSYEQYF
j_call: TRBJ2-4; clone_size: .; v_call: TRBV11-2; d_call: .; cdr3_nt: TGTGCCAGCAGCTTAGGCACAGGACAAATCAAAAACATTCAGTACTTC; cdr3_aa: CASSLGTGQIKNIQYF
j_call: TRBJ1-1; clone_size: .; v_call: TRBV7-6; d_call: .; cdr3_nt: TGTGCCAGCAGCTTAAGTCACGGGATGAACACTGAAGCTTTCTTT; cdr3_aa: CASSLSHGMNTEAFF
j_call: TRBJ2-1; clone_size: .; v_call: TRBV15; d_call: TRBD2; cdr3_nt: TGTGCCACCAGCAGAGATCCTGCGGGAGGCCCGAGCTCCTACAATGAGCAGTTCTTC; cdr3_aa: CATSRDPAGGPSSYNEQFF
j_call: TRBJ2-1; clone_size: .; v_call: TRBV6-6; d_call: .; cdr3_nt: TGTGCCAGCAGTACGAGGGTGGCCTACAATGAGCAGTTCTTC; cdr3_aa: CASSTRVAYNEQFF
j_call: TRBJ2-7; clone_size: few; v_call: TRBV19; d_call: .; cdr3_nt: TGTGCCAGTAGTATAGGTTGGGGGCGCCGGGCCTACGAGCAGTACTTC; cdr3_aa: CASSIGWGRRAYEQYF
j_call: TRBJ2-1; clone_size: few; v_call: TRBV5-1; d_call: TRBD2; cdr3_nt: TGCGCCAGCAGCTCAGGGACTAGCGGGAGTGAGCAGTTCTTC; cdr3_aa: CASSSGTSGSEQFF
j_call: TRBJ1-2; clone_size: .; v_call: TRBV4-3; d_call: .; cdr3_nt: TGCGCCAGCAGCCAAGACCTTGGGGCGGGGGGCTACACCTTC; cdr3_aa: CASSQDLGAGGYTF
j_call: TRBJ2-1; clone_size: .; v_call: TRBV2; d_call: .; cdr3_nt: TGTGCCAGCAGATTTCAACCGCCTAGCGGGACAGGCTGGGGTGAGCAGTTCTTC; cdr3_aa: CASRFQPPSGTGWGEQFF
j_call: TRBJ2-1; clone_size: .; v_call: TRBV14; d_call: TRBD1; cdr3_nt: TGTGCCAGCAGCCAAGTCAAGTTAGGGGGCCCGGGAATCGTCAATGAGCAGTTCTTC; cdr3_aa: CASSQVKLGGPGIVNEQFF
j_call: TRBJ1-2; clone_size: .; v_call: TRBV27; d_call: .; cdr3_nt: TGTGCCAGCAGTTTAATCGGGTCGGAAGGCTACACCTTC; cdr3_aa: CASSLIGSEGYTF
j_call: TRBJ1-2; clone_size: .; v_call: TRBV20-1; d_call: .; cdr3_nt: TGCAGTGCGAACGGGAACTATGGCTACACCTTC; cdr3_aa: CSANGNYGYTF
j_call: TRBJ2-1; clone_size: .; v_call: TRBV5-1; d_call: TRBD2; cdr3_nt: TGCGCCAGCAGCGGGGGACTAGCCCGGGGTGAGCAGTTCTTC; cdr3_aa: CASSGGLARGEQFF
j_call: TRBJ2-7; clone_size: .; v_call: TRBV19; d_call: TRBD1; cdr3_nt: TGTGCCAGTAGTACCTACAGGGGTACCTACGAGCAGTACTTC; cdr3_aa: CASSTYRGTYEQYF
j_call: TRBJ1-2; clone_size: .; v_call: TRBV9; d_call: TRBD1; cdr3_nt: TGTGCCAGCAGCGTAGGAGGACAGGGGCGATTTAAGCCTCCTAACTATGGCTACACCTTC; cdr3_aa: CASSVGGQGRFKPPNYGYTF
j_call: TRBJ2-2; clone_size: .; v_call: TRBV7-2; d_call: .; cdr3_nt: TGTGCCAGCAGCTTAGGTACTCGGGAGCTGTTTTTT; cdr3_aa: CASSLGTRELFF
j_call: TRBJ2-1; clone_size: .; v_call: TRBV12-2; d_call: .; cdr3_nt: TGTGCAAGTCGCTTAGCACTGTACAATGAGCAGTTCTTC; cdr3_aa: CASRLALYNEQFF
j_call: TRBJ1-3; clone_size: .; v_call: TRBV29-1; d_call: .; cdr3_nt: TGCAGCGTTGACGTGGCAGGGTATGGAAACACCATATATTTT; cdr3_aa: CSVDVAGYGNTIYF
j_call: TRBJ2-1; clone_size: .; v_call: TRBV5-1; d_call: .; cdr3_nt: TGCGCCAGCAGCTTGAGTGGTAGAGGGTACAATGAGCAGTTCTTC; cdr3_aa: CASSLSGRGYNEQFF
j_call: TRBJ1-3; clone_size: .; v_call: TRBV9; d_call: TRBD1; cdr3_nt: TGTGCCAGCAGCCCGCGACAGGGGGATGGAAACACCATATATTTT; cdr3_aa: CASSPRQGDGNTIYF
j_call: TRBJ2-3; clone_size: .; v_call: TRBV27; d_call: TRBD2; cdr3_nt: TGTGCCAGCAAGCGGGACGCGAGCACAGATACGCAGTATTTT; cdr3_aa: CASKRDASTDTQYF
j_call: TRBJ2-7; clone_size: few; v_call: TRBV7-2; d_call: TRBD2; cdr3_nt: TGTGCCAGCAGCCCACCGGGACTAGCGGGGTGGGAGCAGTACTTC; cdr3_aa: CASSPPGLAGWEQYF
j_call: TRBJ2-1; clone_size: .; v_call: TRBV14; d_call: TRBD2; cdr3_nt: TGTGCCAGCAGAATCAGCGGGAGTGGCAATGAGCAGTTCTTC; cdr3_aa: CASRISGSGNEQFF
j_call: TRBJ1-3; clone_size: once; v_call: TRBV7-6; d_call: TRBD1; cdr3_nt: TGTGCCAGCAGCCCGGGGACAGCCGGAAACACCATATATTTT; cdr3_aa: CASSPGTAGNTIYF
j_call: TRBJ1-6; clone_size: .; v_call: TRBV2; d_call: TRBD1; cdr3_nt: TGTGCCAGCAGGAAACCTACAGGGGGAGGCTCACCCCTCCACTTT; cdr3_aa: CASRKPTGGGSPLHF
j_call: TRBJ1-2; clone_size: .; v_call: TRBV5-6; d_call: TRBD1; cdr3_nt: TGTGCCAGCAGCCCTCTTCCCGGGACAGGGCTTTTCGTCCATGGCTACACCTTC; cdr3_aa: CASSPLPGTGLFVHGYTF
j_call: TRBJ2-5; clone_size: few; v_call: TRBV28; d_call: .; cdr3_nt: TGTGCCAGCAGTATGGGGCCGGAGCAGTACTTC; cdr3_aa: CASSMGPEQYF
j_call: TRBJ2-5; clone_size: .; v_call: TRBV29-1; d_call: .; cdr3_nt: TGCAGCGTCGGGAAGGGGGGGGGAGAGACCCAGTACTTC; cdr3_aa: CSVGKGGGETQYF
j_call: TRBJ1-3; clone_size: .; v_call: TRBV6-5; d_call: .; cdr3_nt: TGTGCCAGCAGTTCCCTTGGGGGCATTGGAAACACCATATATTTT; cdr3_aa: CASSSLGGIGNTIYF
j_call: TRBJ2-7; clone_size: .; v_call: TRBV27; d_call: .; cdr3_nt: TGTGCCAGCAGTCCGCCGGGACAAGCCTACGAGCAGTACTTC; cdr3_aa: CASSPPGQAYEQYF
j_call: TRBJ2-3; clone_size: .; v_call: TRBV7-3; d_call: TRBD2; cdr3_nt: TGTGCCAGCAGCGCAGTCCCTAGCGGGACCACAGATACGCAGTATTTT; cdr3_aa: CASSAVPSGTTDTQYF
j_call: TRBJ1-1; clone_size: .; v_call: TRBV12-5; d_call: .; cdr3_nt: TGTGCTAGTGGGCCAGGGACATCGAACACTGAAGCTTTCTTT; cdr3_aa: CASGPGTSNTEAFF
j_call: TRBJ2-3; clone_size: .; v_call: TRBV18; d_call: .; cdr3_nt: TGTGCCAGCTCACCGCCAGTCACAGATACGCAGTATTTT; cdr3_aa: CASSPPVTDTQYF
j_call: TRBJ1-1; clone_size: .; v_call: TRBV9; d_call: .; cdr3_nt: TGTGCCAGCAGTAACGGAAAAGGGGGACATGAAGCTTTCTTT; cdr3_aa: CASSNGKGGHEAFF
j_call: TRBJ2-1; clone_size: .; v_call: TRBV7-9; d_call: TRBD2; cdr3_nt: TGTGCCAGCAGCTTAGCGGGACTAGATCAGCAGTTCTTC; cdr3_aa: CASSLAGLDQQFF
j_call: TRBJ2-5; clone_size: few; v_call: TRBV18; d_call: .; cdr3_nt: TGTGCCAGCTCACCAGGGTGGGCAGGGCTCGAGACCCAGTACTTC; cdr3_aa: CASSPGWAGLETQYF
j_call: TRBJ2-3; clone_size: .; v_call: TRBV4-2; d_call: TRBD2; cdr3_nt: TGTGCCAGCAGCCAAGTTAGCGGGAGGGCTGCGCAGTATTTT; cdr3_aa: CASSQVSGRAAQYF
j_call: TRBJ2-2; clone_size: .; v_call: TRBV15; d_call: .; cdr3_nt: TGTGCCACCAGCGGAGGGGGGGGGAGATGGAACACCGGGGAGCTGTTTTTT; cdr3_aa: CATSGGGGRWNTGELFF
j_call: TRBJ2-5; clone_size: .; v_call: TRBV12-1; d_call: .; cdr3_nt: TGTGCCAGCAGCTTCGCCTGGACTACCCGTGAGGAGACCCAGTACTTC; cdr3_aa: CASSFAWTTREETQYF
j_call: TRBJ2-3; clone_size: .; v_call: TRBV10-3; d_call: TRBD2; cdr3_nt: TGTGCCACCCGCTCTAGCGGGAACGCAGATACGCAGTATTTT; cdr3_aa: CATRSSGNADTQYF
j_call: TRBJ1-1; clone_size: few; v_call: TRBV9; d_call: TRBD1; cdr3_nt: TGTGCCAGCAGCGTAGGGGCAGGGGGCTCTGAAGCTTTCTTT; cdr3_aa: CASSVGAGGSEAFF
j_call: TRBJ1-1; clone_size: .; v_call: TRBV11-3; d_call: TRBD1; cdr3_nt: TGTGCCAGCAGTCCGACAGGGATTAGCACTGAAGCTTTCTTT; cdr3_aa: CASSPTGISTEAFF
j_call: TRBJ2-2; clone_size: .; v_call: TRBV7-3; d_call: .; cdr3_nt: TGTGCCAGCAGCTTAGCAGGGACCGGGGAGCTGTTTTTT; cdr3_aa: CASSLAGTGELFF